Listed below are T cell receptor beta chains from one sample, sequenced in a study of shared clonotypes between healthy human individuals. Sequencing used immunoSEQ multiplex PCR; TCRdb keeps in-frame clones, though not all of them. This table holds about 2.3 million clones, 85% to 95% found once. The sequencing sample was made of naive CD4+ T cells from PBMCs. These receptor sequences come from a man younger than 35 in good health. Some clones in this sample may be carry-over from other donors' samples. Each CDR3 is given with its conserved first and last residue. Each record gives: clone size, V gene, CDR3 protein. The size entry is marked missing in some rows and otherwise reads once, few, many or a size class.

-,TRBV25-1,CASSVQGTSGSSGTQYF
-,TRBV5-1,CASSLGTSGSYEQFF
once,TRBV5-5,CASSPGTVGTDTQYF
few,TRBV9,CASSVLGTTWPQHF
-,TRBV7-9,CASRPGTVQNTGELFF
once,TRBV27,CASSLTGISYEQYF
-,TRBV6-6,CASRLLEETQYF
-,TRBV6-5,CASSYSISGGPGYTF
once,TRBV7-8,CASSIGGLRGETQYF
-,TRBV6-6,CASSHGQGSVQPQHF